This T cell receptor (beta chain) was profiled in a study of blood T cell repertoires in COVID-19. Study as a whole: Italy, Spain and the United States were the sources of the convalescent and acute COVID-19 samples. The analysed material was cDNA or gDNA that came from T cells, B-cell-depleted T cells, or PBMCs.

CDR3 size: 14 residues. The V end lost 4 bases, the J end lost 6 bases, and 16 bases lay between the germline ends. The germline V gene encodes CDR1 SGDLS and CDR2 YYNGEE. In the authors' methods: From reference gene primer amplification, estimates of nucleated cell counts were derived. Assay used: immunoSEQ multiplex PCR; TCRdb lists only in-frame clones, some missing. V and J calls and clone size are given by that table; D and trimming were obtained from the DNA. Here the sample spans 120,000 or so clones, around 76% being singletons. This chain joins TRBV9 and TRBJ1-2; tentatively, D is TRBD1 (6 bases). The TCR sequence derives from a man in his sixties with acute or convalescent COVID-19. Sequencing used peripheral blood. The CDR3 DNA sequence: TGTGCCAGCAGCCCCCACCATTCAGGGGATGGCTACACCTTC. It codes for CASSPHHSGDGYTF.